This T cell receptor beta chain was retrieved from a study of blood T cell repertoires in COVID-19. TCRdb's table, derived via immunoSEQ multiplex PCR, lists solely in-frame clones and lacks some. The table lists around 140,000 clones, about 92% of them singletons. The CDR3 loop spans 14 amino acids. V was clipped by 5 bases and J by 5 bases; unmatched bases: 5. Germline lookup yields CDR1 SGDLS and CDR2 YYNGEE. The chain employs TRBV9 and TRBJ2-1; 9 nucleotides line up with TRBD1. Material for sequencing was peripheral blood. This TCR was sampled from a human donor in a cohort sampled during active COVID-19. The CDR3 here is CASSRGQGNNEQFF. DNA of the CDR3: TGTGCCAGCAGTCGCGGACAGGGGAACAATGAGCAGTTCTTC.